The 22 T cell receptor beta chains in this list originate from one sample, sequenced in a study of OX40 agonist ivuxolimab in advanced cancers. Measured with immunoSEQ multiplex PCR; TCRdb has only the in-frame clones, and not every one. Of 14,000 or so clones listed, approximately 77% are singletons. Here the sequenced sample was CD4+ or CD8+ T cells sorted from blood, taken in a trial of the OX40 agonist ivuxolimab. These receptors were obtained from an adult with an advanced solid tumor such as melanoma, head and neck, liver or kidney cancer.

J is TRBJ1-1 and V is TRBV7-8, with D perhaps TRBD1 (5 bases). CDR1 and CDR2 (germline): SGHVS, FQNEAQ. V was cut by 5 bases and J by 0 bases, with 19 bases left in between. This CDR3 spans 17 amino acids. For the CDR3, the DNA is TGTGCCAGCAGCCTTCCAAACTGGGGGGAGGTGAACACTGAAGCTTTCTTT. This sequence encodes CASSLPNWGEVNTEAFF. Full variable domain (missing parts from reference TRBV7-8 and TRBJ1-1): GAGVSQSPRYKVAKRGQDVALRCDPISGHVSLFWYQQALGQGPEFLTYFQNEAQLDKSGLPSDRFFAERPEGSVSTLKIQRTQQEDSAVYLCASSLPNWGEVNTEAFFGQGTRLTVV.

A single count supports this clone. The gene calls are TRBV18 and TRBJ2-7, with D tentatively TRBD2 (6 bases). The germline V and J ends were trimmed by 0 bases and 5 bases, with 14 bases remaining between them. CDR1 KGHSH and CDR2 LQKENI come from the germline V gene. This CDR3 contains 15 residues. The CDR3 region has the DNA TGTGCCAGCTCACCACCGGGGGGTGACCTGGACGAGCAGTACTTC. Translated, it gives CASSPPGGDLDEQYF.

This chain connects TRBV5-6 to TRBJ2-7; perhaps TRBD1 as D (5 bases). The CDR3 is 13 amino acids. Germline values: CDR1 SGHDT, CDR2 YYEEEE. Trimming removed 2 bases at V and 3 bases at J, with 9 bases between. The CDR3 sequence is CASSFAQVYEQYF. The CDR3 DNA reads as TGTGCCAGCAGCTTTGCACAGGTCTACGAGCAGTACTTC.

V usage is TRBV7-7 and J usage is TRBJ2-3, with D tentatively TRBD1 or TRBD2 (8 bases each). Germline assignment: CDR1 SSHAT and CDR2 FNYEAQ (reference sequence). This CDR3 has 15 amino acids. The V gene lost 5 bases and the J gene lost 6 bases, with 18 bases spanning the gap. CDR3 sequence reads: CASSQRGTGRDTQYF. The CDR3 nucleotides read TGTGCCAGCAGCCAGCGGGGGACAGGTAGGGATACGCAGTATTTT. Supplemented by reference TRBV7-7 and TRBJ2-3, the full variable domain reads GAGVSQSPRYKVTKRGQDVTLRCDPISSHATLYWYQQALGQGPEFLTYFNYEAQPDKSGLPSDRFSAERPEGSISTLTIQRTEQRDSAMYRCASSQRGTGRDTQYFGPGTRLTVL.

The chain combines TRBV19 with TRBJ2-7; TRBD1 is a possible D gene (5 bases). The CDR3 runs 13 residues. V gave up 5 bases and J gave up 0 bases, with 8 bases separating them. Germline CDR1 reads LNHDA; CDR2 reads SQIVND (reference sequence). This chain's CDR3 is CASSLDSSYEQYF. CDR3 in DNA: TGTGCCAGTAGTCTCGACAGCTCCTACGAGCAGTACTTC.

This clone is judged medium-sized. The chain carries TRBV28 and TRBJ2-3; D is undetermined. This CDR3 has 15 amino acids. V dropped 3 bases and J dropped 6 bases, with 16 bases sitting between them. Germline CDR1 reads MDHEN; CDR2 reads SYDVKM. CDR3 DNA sequence: TGTGCCAGCAGTTTTCTCCTCAACAATAATGATACGCAGTATTTT. Amino acid sequence: CASSFLLNNNDTQYF. The full variable domain, in which reference TRBV28 and TRBJ2-3 provide the parts outside the CDR3, is DVKVTQSSRYLVKRTGEKVFLECVQDMDHENMFWYRQDPGLGLRLIYFSYDVKMKEKGDIPEGYSVSREKKERFSLILESASTNQTSMYLCASSFLLNNNDTQYFGPGTRLTVL.

Only one count was recorded for this clone. The chain carries TRBV6-5 and TRBJ2-1, with a tentative D call TRBD1 (5 bases). CDR3 length: 15 amino acids. Germline V gene sequence: CDR1 MNHEY, CDR2 SVGAGI. Trimming pared 0 bases from V and 2 bases from J, leaving 8 bases between. In nucleotides, the CDR3 is TGTGCCAGCAGTTACTCAGGGGTTGCCTACAATGAGCAGTTCTTC. Its translation: CASSYSGVAYNEQFF.

The chain has TRBV6-6 and TRBJ1-1; D is ambiguous. The V gene lost 7 bases and the J gene lost 1 base, with 4 bases spanning the gap. The CDR3 is 11 residues long. Per the germline V gene, CDR1 is MNHNY and CDR2 is SVGAGI (reference sequence). Here the CDR3 DNA reads TGTGCCAGCACCCAGAACACTGAAGCTTTCTTT. It specifies CASTQNTEAFF.

The CDR3 bases are TGTGCCAGCAGTTTCTGCGGCGGACTAGCGTGTGAGGGCTACGAGCAGTACTTC. Translating it yields CASSFCGGLACEGYEQYF. V is TRBV27 and J is TRBJ2-7; 9 nucleotides line up with TRBD2. CDR1 is MNHEY, CDR2 SMNVEV, per germline (reference sequence). With V trimmed by 3 bases and J by 3 bases, 15 bases remained unmatched. This CDR3 is 18 amino acids long.

The CDR3 protein is CASSLGQGEEKLFF. The CDR3 coding sequence is TGTGCCAGCAGTTTGGGACAGGGTGAGGAAAAACTGTTTTTT. The rearrangement links TRBV28 to TRBJ1-4; TRBD1 aligns across 9 bases. CDR1 is MDHEN, CDR2 SYDVKM, per germline. This CDR3 region has 14 residues. The V and J ends lost 3 bases and 8 bases, in that order; junction bases with no gene match: 4.

Regarding this clone: An end of the junction differs from the germline gene, which may be a read error. The V call is TRBV7-9, the J call TRBJ2-5; tentative D call: TRBD1 (6 bases). The germline gives CDR1 SEHNR, CDR2 FQNEAQ (reference sequence). CDR3 size: 13 residues. The CDR3 is CASTLGGQETQYF. The CDR3 region has the DNA TGTGCCAGCACCTTAGGGGGCCAAGAGACCCAGTACTTC.

The chain links TRBV7-9 to TRBJ2-1; tentative D call: TRBD2 (6 bases). V gave up 3 bases and J gave up 8 bases, with 11 bases separating them. In germline, CDR1 is SEHNR, CDR2 FQNEAQ (reference sequence). This CDR3 is 13 amino acids long. CDR3 coding DNA: TGTGCCAGCAGCTTGGGACTCAGAGATGAGCAGTTCTTC. Its translation is CASSLGLRDEQFF. The full variable domain, in which reference TRBV7-9 and TRBJ2-1 provide the parts outside the CDR3, is DTGVSQNPRHKITKRGQNVTFRCDPISEHNRLYWYRQTLGQGPEFLTYFQNEAQLEKSRLLSDRFSAERPKGSFSTLEIQRTEQGDSAMYLCASSLGLRDEQFFGPGTRLTVL.

The V call is TRBV7-9, the J call TRBJ2-5; D possibly uses TRBD1 or TRBD2 (5 bases each). The germline V gene encodes CDR1 SEHNR and CDR2 FQNEAQ (reference sequence). This CDR3 is built from 16 residues. V was clipped by 6 bases and J by 1 base, with 18 bases between them. The DNA of the CDR3 is TGTGCCAGCAGTGTAGCAGGGAGTAACGTCCAAGAGACCCAGTACTTC. As protein: CASSVAGSNVQETQYF.

The chain has TRBV7-7 and TRBJ2-5; D unclear. Per the germline V gene, CDR1 is SSHAT and CDR2 is FNYEAQ (reference sequence). This CDR3 comprises 14 residues. The V gene lost 3 bases and the J gene lost 5 bases, with 13 bases spanning the gap. The CDR3 region is CASSFLQGEETQYF. In DNA, the CDR3 is TGTGCCAGCAGCTTTTTACAAGGAGAGGAGACCCAGTACTTC.

This chain uses TRBV29-1 with TRBJ2-4, with D tentatively TRBD2 (5 bases). The CDR3 is 12 residues long. Germline lookup yields CDR1 SQVTM and CDR2 ANQGSEA. V was clipped by 3 bases and J by 6 bases, with 9 bases between them. This CDR3 reads CSVDEGGNIQYF. The CDR3 DNA reads TGCAGCGTTGACGAGGGTGGAAACATTCAGTACTTC.

This clone showed up just once. This chain links TRBV7-2 with TRBJ2-3, with unresolved D. This CDR3 region has 14 residues. V was shortened by 0 bases and J by 1 base, with 5 bases between the two germline ends. The germline CDR1 and CDR2 sequences are SGHTA and FQGNSA. Here the CDR3 DNA reads TGTGCCAGCAGCTTAGCGCCAGGCACAGATACGCAGTATTTT. Protein sequence: CASSLAPGTDTQYF.

The rearrangement uses TRBV7-9 and TRBJ1-4; 9 bases align to TRBD1. The V gene's germline CDR1 is SEHNR and CDR2 FQNEAQ (reference sequence). V gave up 5 bases and J gave up 7 bases; unmatched junction bases: 8. The CDR3 loop spans 15 amino acids. The CDR3: CASSPRTGEAEKLFF. CDR3 sequence (DNA): TGTGCCAGCAGCCCTAGGACAGGGGAGGCTGAAAAACTGTTTTTT.

This clone has just one count. DNA for the CDR3: TGTGCCAGTAGTACAAAACAGGGAGGGTACGAGCAGTACTTC. It codes for CASSTKQGGYEQYF. The genes are TRBV19 and TRBJ2-7; tentatively, D is TRBD2 (7 bases). CDR3 length: 14 amino acids. The germline V and J ends were trimmed by 4 bases and 4 bases, with 14 bases remaining between them. The germline V gene has CDR1 LNHDA and CDR2 SQIVND (reference sequence).

V is TRBV11-2 and J is TRBJ2-1; D is unclear. Per germline, CDR1 SGHAT and CDR2 FQNNGV. The CDR3 runs to 11 residues. V was pared by 1 base and J by 12 bases, with 7 bases between. The CDR3 bases are TGTGCCAGCAGCTTAGGTACTGGGCAGTTCTTC. Translated, it gives CASSLGTGQFF.

The chain has TRBV7-9 and TRBJ2-1; 14 nucleotides match TRBD2. Unmatched junction bases numbered 0, after V lost 0 bases and J lost 2 bases. The CDR3 has 17 residues. CDR1 SEHNR and CDR2 FQNEAQ come from the germline V gene (reference sequence). The CDR3 bases are TGTGCCAGCAGCTTAGCGGGACTAGCGGGAGCCTACAATGAGCAGTTCTTC. This encodes CASSLAGLAGAYNEQFF.

J is TRBJ1-1 and V is TRBV27; 11 bases fit TRBD1. In germline, CDR1 is MNHEY, CDR2 SMNVEV (reference sequence). V gave up 3 bases and J gave up 5 bases; unmatched junction bases: 5. The CDR3 is 15 amino acids. CDR3 residues: CASSLDRGLETEAFF. The CDR3 nucleotides read TGTGCCAGCAGTTTGGACAGGGGGCTGGAGACTGAAGCTTTCTTT.

This clone was detected a few times. The genes are TRBV7-9 and TRBJ2-2; D call uncertain. The germline V gene has CDR1 SEHNR and CDR2 FQNEAQ (reference sequence). This CDR3 region has 12 residues. V lost 5 bases and J lost 7, with 8 bases in between. CDR3: CASSLDIGELFF. Written as DNA, the CDR3 is TGTGCCAGCAGCCTAGACATCGGGGAGCTGTTTTTT.